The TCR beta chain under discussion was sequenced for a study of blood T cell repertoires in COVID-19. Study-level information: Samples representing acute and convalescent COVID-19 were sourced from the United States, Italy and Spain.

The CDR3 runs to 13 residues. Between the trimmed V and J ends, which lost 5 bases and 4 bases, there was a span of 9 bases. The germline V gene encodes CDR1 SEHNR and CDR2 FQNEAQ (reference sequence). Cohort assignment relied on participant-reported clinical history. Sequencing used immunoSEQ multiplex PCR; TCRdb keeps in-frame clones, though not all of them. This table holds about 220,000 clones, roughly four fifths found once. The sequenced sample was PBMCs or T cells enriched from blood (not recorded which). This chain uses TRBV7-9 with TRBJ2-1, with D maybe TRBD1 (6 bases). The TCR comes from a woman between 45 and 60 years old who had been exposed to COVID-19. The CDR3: CASSPRGYNEQFF. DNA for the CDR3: TGTGCCAGCAGCCCCAGGGGTTACAATGAGCAGTTCTTC.